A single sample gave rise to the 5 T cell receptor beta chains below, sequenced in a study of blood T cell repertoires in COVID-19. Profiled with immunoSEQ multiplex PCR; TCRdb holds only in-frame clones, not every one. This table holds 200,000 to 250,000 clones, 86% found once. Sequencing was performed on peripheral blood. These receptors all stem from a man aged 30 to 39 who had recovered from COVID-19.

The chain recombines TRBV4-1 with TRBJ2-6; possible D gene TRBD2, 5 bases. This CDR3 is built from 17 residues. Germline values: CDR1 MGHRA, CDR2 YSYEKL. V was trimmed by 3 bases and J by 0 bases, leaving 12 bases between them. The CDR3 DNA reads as TGCGCCAGCAGCCATTTGTCGGGGATCTCTGGGGCCAACGTCCTGACTTTC. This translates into CASSHLSGISGANVLTF.

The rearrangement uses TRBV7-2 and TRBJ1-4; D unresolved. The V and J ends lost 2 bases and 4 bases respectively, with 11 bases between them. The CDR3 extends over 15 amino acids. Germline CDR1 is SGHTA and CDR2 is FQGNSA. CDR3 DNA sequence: TGTGCCAGCAGCTTACTGGGCACGAGTAATGAAAAACTGTTTTTT. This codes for CASSLLGTSNEKLFF.

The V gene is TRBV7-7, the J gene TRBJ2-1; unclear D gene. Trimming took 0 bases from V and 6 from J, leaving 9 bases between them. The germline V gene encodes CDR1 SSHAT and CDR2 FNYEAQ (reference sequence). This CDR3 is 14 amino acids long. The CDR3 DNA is TGTGCCAGCAGCTTAGCATACGGGTTCAATGAGCAGTTCTTC. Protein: CASSLAYGFNEQFF.

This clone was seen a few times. The CDR3 loop is CASSQVVSYNEQFF. The CDR3 nucleotides are TGTGCCAGCAGCCAGGTCGTAAGTTACAATGAGCAGTTCTTC. The chain links TRBV5-4 to TRBJ2-1, with D hard to call. Trimming took 4 bases from V and 4 from J, leaving 12 bases between them. The CDR3 has 14 residues. Germline V CDR1 and CDR2: SGHNT, YYREEE (reference sequence).

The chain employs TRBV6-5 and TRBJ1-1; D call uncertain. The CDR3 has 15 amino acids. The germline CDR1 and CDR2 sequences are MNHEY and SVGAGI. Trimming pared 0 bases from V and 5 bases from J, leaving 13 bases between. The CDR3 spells CASSYSTVEETEAFF. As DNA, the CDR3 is TGTGCCAGCAGTTACTCGACGGTTGAGGAGACTGAAGCTTTCTTT.